This TCR beta chain was recorded in a study of blood T cell repertoires in COVID-19. Study overall: Sites in the United States, Italy and Spain provided acute and convalescent COVID-19 samples. Sources were T cells, B-cell-depleted T cells, or PBMCs; the material itself was cDNA or gDNA.

Original processing methods: Amplification of reference gene primers was used by the study to estimate nucleated cell counts. Measured with immunoSEQ multiplex PCR; TCRdb has only the in-frame clones, and not every one. The V and J calls and clone size come from that table; D and trimming were worked out from the DNA. The table includes some 250,000 clones, under 85% detected once. The clonotype originates from a young man who had recovered from COVID-19. The sample consisted of peripheral blood.

The CDR3 nucleotides are TGTGCCAGTAGTACAGGGGCGGGTCAGCCCCAGCATTTT. Translating gives CASSTGAGQPQHF. J is TRBJ1-5 and V is TRBV19, with D maybe TRBD1 (6 bases). Germline CDR1 LNHDA, CDR2 SQIVND (reference sequence). This CDR3 is built from 13 residues. The V end lost 4 bases, the J end lost 6 bases, and 10 bases lay between the germline ends.